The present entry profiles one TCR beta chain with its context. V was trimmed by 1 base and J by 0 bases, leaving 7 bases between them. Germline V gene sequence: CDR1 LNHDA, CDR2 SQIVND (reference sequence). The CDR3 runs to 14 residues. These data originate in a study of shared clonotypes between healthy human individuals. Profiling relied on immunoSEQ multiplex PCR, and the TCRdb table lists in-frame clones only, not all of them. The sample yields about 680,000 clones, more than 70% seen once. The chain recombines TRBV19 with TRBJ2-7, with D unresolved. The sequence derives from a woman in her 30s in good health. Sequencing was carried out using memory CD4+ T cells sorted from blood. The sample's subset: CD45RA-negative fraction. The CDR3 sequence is CASSIVPDSYEQYF. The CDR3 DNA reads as TGTGCCAGTAGTATAGTTCCAGACTCCTACGAGCAGTACTTC.